This T cell receptor beta chain was observed in a study of cytomegalovirus exposure and HLA in healthy donors (dated by TCRdb to between 2016 and 2019). Broadly, across the study: An earlier analysis of approximately 640 of the donors reported roughly 300 Gb of sequence data and more than 90 million unique TCR beta sequences from 150 million to 200 million T cells. Four to six DR-DQ haplotypes were handled as single units for association and clustering, since linkage in the cohort was strong. The T cell repertoires of under 750 subjects were profiled by immunosequencing and related to cytomegalovirus serostatus. A later analysis re-analyzed previously published TCR beta repertoires from roughly 600 donors and added high-resolution HLA genotyping to study TCR occurrence patterns. Alongside the repertoire data, information on donor age, sex, ethnicity and CMV serostatus was compiled. The later analysis used no new phenotypic data to find candidate immune exposures, relying instead on TCR beta sequences and their occurrence across donors. The study aimed to test whether signatures of past pathogen exposure could be identified by cataloging public T cell receptors. To predict cytomegalovirus infection status, the study brought together high-throughput TCR immunosequencing, statistical association of individual TCRs with disease status, and machine learning. Among the approximately 430 genotyped donors, approximately 82% belonged to the genetic ancestry cluster associated with self-reported Caucasian donors. Typing coverage varied by locus: 629-630 donors for A, B, C, DRB1 and DQB1; more than 500 for DQA1; some 610 for DPA1; some 470 for DPB1. In addition to the first cohort of 650 to 750 subjects, a separate validation cohort of approximately 130 different subjects was used. A later genetic analysis took genome-wide SNP genotypes for 398 of the 666 donors and used that subset as a discovery cohort. Every repertoire in the discovery cohort had been generated on one and the same sequencing platform. An earlier analysis of 500 to 650 of the donors applied high-throughput TCR beta sequencing to assess whether each TCR beta V gene segment acted as functional or pseudogenic. Approximately 330 gigabases of sequencing data and roughly 80 million unique TCR sequences made up an early release that covered roughly 670 HLA-typed donors. Across about 370 genotyped donors of the cohort, an average of roughly 250,000 unique TCR beta nucleotide sequences per donor were sequenced, and roughly 20% of those sequences were non-productive. Class I and class II HLA loci were covered by the typing at four-digit resolution.

The research as a whole found: Only TCR beta chains were sequenced in this cohort, and the absence of alpha or paired-chain data limited detectable features. Because some donors lacked HLA typing at each locus, the association tests relied only on the typed subset. A later analysis found that TCR association rates varied across HLA loci, with DRB1 alleles showing the most associated TCRs and HLA-C alleles the fewest. Over 15 rarely observed V segments, including chromosome 9 orphons, were excluded from the earlier analysis of some 590 of the donors because counts were too low. In a later genetic analysis, fewer N-insertions in productive TCRs were reported among donors in an Asian-associated ancestry cluster than the roughly 700-donor mean. Several of the top co-occurrence clusters appeared to be linked to parvovirus B19, influenza, CMV and Epstein-Barr virus, according to a later analysis. Strong co-occurrence of HLA alleles, especially DR and DQ, made assigning TCR associations to individual alleles difficult. Cytomegalovirus status was reported to be diagnosed by the classifier with high specificity and sensitivity in both the original and validation cohorts. The authors suggested that the approach could potentially be extended to other disease states and immunological phenotypes. In a later analysis, about 17,000 TCR beta sequences were associated with specific HLA alleles at a false discovery rate of 0.05. An earlier analysis of several hundred of the donors showed that most TCR beta V segments appeared in productive rearrangements either about 90% or about 30% of the time, which broadly matched IMGT annotations. A further reported finding was that TCR beta sequences accurately predicted the HLA-A and HLA-B alleles for most subjects in the first cohort. Linkage disequilibrium might explain the correlated functional status among segregating V segments, but an unknown experimental factor could not be excluded. In a later genetic analysis, a missense DCLRE1C variant was associated with V-gene and J-gene trimming of TCR beta chains, and the association was replicated in an independent cohort. Sequencing depth was assumed to be roughly uniform across donors in the presence/absence analyses, though that assumption may not hold. The 87-base-pair reads could not distinguish some IMGT-functional V segments, including TRBV6-2 and TRBV6-3, so those segments were excluded. A group of highly shared sequence variants was considered likely to be a technical artifact of the sequencing pipeline. The only immune exposure information available for the cohort was CMV serostatus. While some public TCRs were present in many individuals, most TCR sequences turned up only very rarely across donors. A few of the identified cytomegalovirus-associated TCR beta chains were confirmed in vitro to be specific for cytomegalovirus antigens. In a later analysis, most CMV-associated TCR beta chains were found to appear HLA-restricted, with HLA associations seemingly driven largely by CMV exposure. In a later analysis, HLA-associated TCR beta chains were found to be more clonally expanded and to have lower generation probabilities than equally common non-associated chains. The study gave a list of under 200 TCR beta chains associated with cytomegalovirus.

Library creation used the immunoSEQ multiplex PCR assay. A mixture of 60 forward primers for TCR Vbeta segments and 13 reverse primers for TCR Jbeta segments was used in the multiplex PCR. Amplification of the CDR3 region of rearranged TCR beta genes was performed with a multiplex PCR assay on genomic DNA. The amplified TCR beta libraries were sequenced on the Illumina HiSeq System as 87-base-pair reads. In the paper's pipeline: Across the roughly 700 repertoires, a later analysis counted around 80 million unique TCR beta chains, 9 million to 14 million of which were shared by at least two donors. Raw reads were error-corrected and collapsed into unique sequences by a nearest-neighbor algorithm in which closely related sequences were merged to remove PCR and sequencing errors. V, D and J gene segments were assigned by aligning CDR3 sequences to IMGT reference sequences. For a sequence to be retained, a match of at least six nucleotides was required to both a V gene segment and a J gene segment. A rearrangement was called productive if the CDR3 had no stop codons and remained in frame with V and J, and every other rearrangement was called non-productive. CDR3 was defined by IMGT convention, running from the second conserved V-encoded cysteine to the conserved J-encoded phenylalanine. The earlier analysis of fewer than 750 of the donors excluded sequences that lacked an unambiguous match to a single V gene segment. An earlier analysis of just under 600 of the donors called V segments functional above 56.7% productive rearrangements and segregating when the between-donor standard deviation exceeded 5%. A statistical classification framework was built to diagnose cytomegalovirus status from the catalog of TCR beta chain sequences. In a later analysis, TCR nucleotide sequences were compared against IMGT/GENE-DB human TR gene sequences so that V and J genes could be assigned. In a later analysis, CDR3 sequences and most-parsimonious VDJ recombination scenarios were assigned using the TCRdist pipeline. In a later analysis, every TCR beta chain was defined by the combination of its CDR3 amino acid sequence and its V-gene family, and reads without a unique V-gene family were dropped. A later analysis removed roughly 590 highly shared, low-generation-probability nucleotide sequences to deal with suspected cross-contamination and a sequencing artifact. For each public chain, a later analysis derived a clonal expansion index from normalized ranks of inferred template counts within each repertoire. A later analysis computed generation probabilities with a VDJ recombination model fitted to out-of-frame rearrangements, and checked the results against IGoR. Hypergeometric tests were used in a later analysis to score TCR-TCR, TCR-HLA and TCR-CMV co-occurrence, with a repertoire-size bias correction applied to the TCR pairs. In a later analysis, false discovery rates were estimated by permuting HLA or CMV assignments 20 times. In a later analysis, co-occurring TCRs were grouped using DBSCAN, and TCRdist sequence similarity was added for clustering within HLA-allele-positive subsets. Co-occurrence clustering excluded repertoires with fewer than 30,000 or more than 120,000 public chains, plus five with anomalous nucleotide sharing. TCRdb obtained this table from immuneACCESS and retained in-frame rearrangements with V and J assigned. These tables miss some clones; where compared with another copy, unresolved V genes account for less than half of the shortfall, and the remainder is unexplained. Clone size and the V and J calls come from that table; the DNA yielded D and trimming. The sample records about 160,000 clones, approximately 78% of which are singletons. In total, the top ten clones hold about 1.5% of the sample.

The CDR3 holds 17 amino acids from the cysteine to the phenylalanine. Only the CDR3 portion is preserved as DNA: 51 bases, with reading frame beginning at the first base. Based on the germline V gene, the CDR1 and CDR2 sequences are SNHLY and FYNNEI. V trim: 5 bases; J trim: 1 base; unmatched bases: 3. The cohort comprised some 680 healthy bone marrow donors. At the time of sampling, every cohort member was nominally healthy, though immune exposures that went unrecorded were likely present. The donor was CMV seronegative and belonged to the group of 352 seronegative cohort members. Every donor gave a peripheral blood sample, and the peripheral blood mononuclear cells from that sample were used for TCR beta sequencing. Genomic DNA was extracted from the blood cell samples with the Qiagen DNeasy Blood Extraction Kit. Regarding this clone: Its antigen is unknown. No much larger clonotype is one base removed from it; base qualities were not supplied.

Here the chain combines TRBV2 and TRBJ2-3, and TRBD2 aligns with 16 junction nucleotides. Sequencing input: PBMCs. The origin of this receptor is a male donor in good health and CMV-seronegative. In nucleotide form, the sequence is TGTGCCAGCAGTATTGGGACTAGCGGGGGGGGCACAGATACGCAGTATTTT. This codes for CASSIGTSGGGTDTQYF.